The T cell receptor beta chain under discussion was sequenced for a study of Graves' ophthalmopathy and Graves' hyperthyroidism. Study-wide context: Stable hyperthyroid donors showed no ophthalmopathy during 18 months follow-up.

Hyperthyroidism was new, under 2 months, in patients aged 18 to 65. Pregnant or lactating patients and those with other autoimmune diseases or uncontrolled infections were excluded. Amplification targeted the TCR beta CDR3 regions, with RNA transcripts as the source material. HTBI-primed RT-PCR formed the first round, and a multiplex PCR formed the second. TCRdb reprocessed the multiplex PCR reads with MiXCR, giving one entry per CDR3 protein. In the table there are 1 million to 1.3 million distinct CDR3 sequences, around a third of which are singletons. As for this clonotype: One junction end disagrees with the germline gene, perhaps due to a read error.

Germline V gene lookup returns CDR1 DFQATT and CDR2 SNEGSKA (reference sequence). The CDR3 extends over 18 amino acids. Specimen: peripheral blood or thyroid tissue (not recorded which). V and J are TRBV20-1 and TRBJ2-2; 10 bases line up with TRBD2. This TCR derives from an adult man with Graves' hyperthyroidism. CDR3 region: CSVRGPYFSGRATGELFF. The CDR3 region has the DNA TGCAGTGTTAGAGGCCCCTACTTCAGCGGGAGGGCCACCGGGGAGCTGTTTTTT.